Below, 22 T cell receptor beta chains from the same sample are listed, as sequenced in a study of OX40 agonist ivuxolimab in advanced cancers. The protocol was immunoSEQ multiplex PCR, while the TCRdb copy is restricted to in-frame clones and leaves out a portion. The repertoire holds roughly 70,000 clones, 75% to 90% seen once, with 4% in the top ten. Sequenced material: CD4+ or CD8+ T cells sorted from blood, taken in a trial of the OX40 agonist ivuxolimab. The origin of the receptors is an adult with an advanced solid tumor such as melanoma, head and neck, liver or kidney cancer.

A word on this clone: This specimen includes other DNA sequences encoding the same CDR3. The rearrangement links TRBV5-1 to TRBJ2-7; D is perhaps TRBD1 (6 bases). Germline V gene data show CDR1 as SGHRS and CDR2 as YFSETQ. Trimming removed 0 bases at V and 3 bases at J, with 7 bases between. CDR3 length: 13 amino acids. CDR3 DNA: TGCGCCAGCAGCTTGGAGGGGGTCTACGAGCAGTACTTC. Its protein is CASSLEGVYEQYF.

This chain connects TRBV11-2 to TRBJ2-1; no firm D call. Germline CDR1 is SGHAT and CDR2 is FQNNGV. The CDR3 has 14 amino acids. V lost 1 base to trimming and J lost 3 bases, with 7 bases between them. The CDR3 is CASSLALGYNEQFF. CDR3 sequence (DNA): TGTGCCAGCAGCTTAGCTCTAGGCTACAATGAGCAGTTCTTC. Complete variable domain (other parts from reference TRBV11-2 and TRBJ2-1): EAGVAQSPRYKIIEKRQSVAFWCNPISGHATLYWYQQILGQGPKLLIQFQNNGVVDDSQLPKDRFSAERLKGVDSTLKIQPAKLEDSAVYLCASSLALGYNEQFFGPGTRLTVL.

The J gene is TRBJ2-6, the V gene TRBV10-2, with D perhaps TRBD1 or TRBD2 (5 bases each). CDR3 size: 16 residues. Trimming pared 6 bases from V and 1 base from J, leaving 13 bases between. The germline CDR1 and CDR2 sequences are WSHSY and SAAADI. CDR3 residues: CASSERGASGANVLTF. CDR3 nucleotide sequence: TGCGCCAGCAGCGAGAGGGGCGCATCTGGGGCCAACGTCCTGACTTTC.

The rearrangement uses TRBV19 and TRBJ2-2, with 8 bases aligning to TRBD2. Germline values: CDR1 LNHDA, CDR2 SQIVND (reference sequence). The CDR3 sequence is 16 residues long. Trimming at V came to 7 bases and at J to 3 bases, leaving 10 bases not matched to a gene. In DNA form, the CDR3 reads TGTGCCAGTACCCTCCCGGGGGGGCGGGACACCGGGGAGCTGTTTTTT. This encodes CASTLPGGRDTGELFF. The variable domain in full, completed from reference TRBV19 and TRBJ2-2, reads DGGITQSPKYLFRKEGQNVTLSCEQNLNHDAMYWYRQDPGQGLRLIYYSQIVNDFQKGDIAEGYSVSREKKESFPLTVTSAQKNPTAFYLCASTLPGGRDTGELFFGEGSRLTVL.

The chain links TRBV13 to TRBJ2-1, with 14 bases lining up with TRBD2. The length of the CDR3 is 16 residues. Germline values: CDR1 PRHDT, CDR2 FYEKMQ (reference sequence). The V segment lost 5 bases and the J segment 9 bases; nucleotides outside the gene matches: 9. CDR3 DNA: TGTGCCAGCAGCCGGACGACTAGCGGGAGGGCCTTTGAGCAGTTCTTC. This translates into CASSRTTSGRAFEQFF.

The genes are TRBV5-1 and TRBJ2-5, with 13 bases fitting TRBD2. V was pared by 7 bases and J by 2 bases, with 8 bases of the junction left unmatched. This CDR3 has 16 amino acids. Germline V gives CDR1 SGHRS, CDR2 YFSETQ. This CDR3 reads CASATSGRGLQETQYF. As DNA, the CDR3 is TGCGCCAGCGCAACTAGCGGGAGGGGATTACAAGAGACCCAGTACTTC.

The J gene is TRBJ2-2, the V gene TRBV19; D gene unclear. This CDR3 has 13 amino acids. Germline assignment: CDR1 LNHDA and CDR2 SQIVND (reference sequence). Trimming shortened V by 9 bases and J by 1 base, and 9 bases separated the two germline ends. As DNA, the CDR3 is TGTGCCAGCGGAAGAGGGAACACCGGGGAGCTGTTTTTT. It specifies CASGRGNTGELFF.

This sequence joins TRBV7-9 and TRBJ2-3, with TRBD2 matching 10 bases. The CDR3 runs 16 residues. CDR1 is SEHNR and CDR2 is FQNEAQ in the germline V gene (reference sequence). Trimming at V came to 3 bases and at J to 4 bases, leaving 7 bases not matched to a gene. CDR3 sequence: CASSFSGRRGADTQYF. In nucleotides, the CDR3 is TGTGCCAGCAGCTTTAGCGGGAGGAGAGGAGCAGATACGCAGTATTTT.

The CDR3 protein is CASSALVGGLAGTGELFF. In DNA, the CDR3 is TGTGCCAGCAGCGCCCTAGTCGGGGGGCTAGCGGGGACCGGGGAGCTGTTTTTT. This chain uses TRBV9 with TRBJ2-2; 9 bases match TRBD2. With V trimmed by 3 bases and J by 5 bases, 14 bases remained unmatched. CDR1 SGDLS and CDR2 YYNGEE come from the germline V gene. The CDR3 is 18 amino acids.

V gene TRBV7-2 combines with J gene TRBJ1-2; no clear D gene. The CDR3 runs 14 residues. Germline CDR1 reads SGHTA; CDR2 reads FQGNSA. V shed 1 base and J shed 1 base, with 7 bases lying between them. The CDR3 DNA reads as TGTGCCAGCAGCTTAGAAGCGGTTAACTATGGCTACACCTTC. It specifies CASSLEAVNYGYTF.

The rearrangement links TRBV5-1 to TRBJ2-3; 8 positions match TRBD1. CDR3 length equals 15 residues. V gave up 2 bases and J gave up 4 bases; unmatched junction bases: 6. Germline CDR1 and CDR2: SGHRS and YFSETQ. The chain's CDR3 is CASSFLDRVPDTQYF. The CDR3 region has the DNA TGCGCCAGCAGCTTCCTGGACAGGGTACCAGATACGCAGTATTTT.

J is TRBJ2-1 and V is TRBV10-3; 7 bases are shared with TRBD2. CDR3 length equals 15 residues. Germline CDR1 is ENHRY and CDR2 is SYGVKD. V shed 3 bases, J shed 6 bases, and the junction held 8 bases outside the gene matches. The CDR3 bases are TGTGCCATCAGTGACACGGGAGGTACGGGCAATGAGCAGTTCTTC. This encodes CAISDTGGTGNEQFF.

The V gene is TRBV29-1, the J gene TRBJ2-1, with 7 bases that match TRBD1. Losses at the gene ends were 7 bases for V and 3 bases for J; bases not matched to a gene: 3. This CDR3 is built from 12 residues. The germline V gene has CDR1 SQVTM and CDR2 ANQGSEA. The CDR3 DNA reads as TGCAGCGCTGGACAGGACTACAATGAGCAGTTCTTC. Its translation: CSAGQDYNEQFF.

The chain couples TRBV19 to TRBJ1-6, with 8 bases aligning to TRBD1. Germline V gene data show CDR1 as LNHDA and CDR2 as SQIVND (reference sequence). This CDR3 is 13 amino acids long. V dropped 6 bases and J dropped 10; count of bases not matched to a gene: 5. CDR3 DNA sequence: TGTGCCAGTAGCCCGGACAGGGTCTCACCCCTCCACTTT. Its protein is CASSPDRVSPLHF.

The V call is TRBV2, the J call TRBJ2-7, with D unclear. V was shortened by 1 base and J by 6 bases, with 7 bases between the two germline ends. The CDR3 sequence is 12 residues long. Germline V gene data show CDR1 as SNHLY and CDR2 as FYNNEI. The DNA of the CDR3 is TGTGCCAGCAGTGAAGGTGGGCGCGAGCAGTACTTC. This translates into CASSEGGREQYF.

The chain joins TRBV7-9 to TRBJ2-5, with D tentatively TRBD2 (6 bases). This CDR3 has 14 amino acids. CDR1 is SEHNR, CDR2 FQNEAQ, per germline (reference sequence). V was trimmed by 5 bases and J by 5 bases, leaving 15 bases between them. The CDR3: CASSTGVMGETQYF. Here the CDR3 DNA reads TGTGCCAGCAGCACGGGGGTCATGGGGGAGACCCAGTACTTC.

The chain joins TRBV5-6 to TRBJ2-2, with D perhaps TRBD2 (5 bases). The V gene lost 4 bases and the J gene lost 4 bases, with 14 bases spanning the gap. Germline CDR1 reads SGHDT; CDR2 reads YYEEEE. CDR3 length equals 15 residues. The CDR3 sequence: CASSRPGMGTGELFF. In DNA, the CDR3 is TGTGCCAGCAGCCGCCCGGGAATGGGCACCGGGGAGCTGTTTTTT.

This chain joins TRBV25-1 and TRBJ2-7; 10 bases map to TRBD1. CDR1 and CDR2 from the germline V gene are MGHDK and SYGVNS. The CDR3 consists of 15 residues. V was pared by 4 bases and J by 1 base, with 4 bases of the junction left unmatched. The CDR3 reads CASSGTGGLSYEQYF. CDR3 nucleotides: TGTGCCAGCAGTGGGACAGGGGGACTTTCCTACGAGCAGTACTTC.

The DNA for the CDR3 is TGTGCCAGCAGTGGGGCAGGGACGATCACAGATACGCAGTATTTT. It is translated as CASSGAGTITDTQYF. The chain combines TRBV2 with TRBJ2-3; D may be TRBD1 or TRBD2 (5 bases each). Trimming took 4 bases from V and 2 from J, leaving 13 bases between them. The germline gives CDR1 SNHLY, CDR2 FYNNEI. The CDR3 sequence is 15 residues long.

The chain joins TRBV11-2 to TRBJ2-1; TRBD1 or TRBD2 may be the D gene (5 bases each). The V end was cut by 0 bases, the J end by 6 bases, with 15 bases between. The CDR3 extends over 16 amino acids. Germline CDR1 SGHAT, CDR2 FQNNGV. The CDR3 region is CASSLDPGTIFNEQFF. The CDR3 DNA is TGTGCCAGCAGCTTAGATCCAGGGACGATTTTCAATGAGCAGTTCTTC.

This rearrangement joins TRBV29-1 to TRBJ2-7, with a possible D match to TRBD2 (5 bases). V was clipped by 3 bases and J by 2 bases, with 8 bases between them. The CDR3 has 12 amino acids. CDR1 is SQVTM, CDR2 ANQGSEA, per germline. The CDR3 here is CSVDDSAYEQYF. The CDR3 DNA reads TGCAGCGTTGACGATAGCGCCTACGAGCAGTACTTC.

The V gene is TRBV27, the J gene TRBJ1-6; D is perhaps TRBD1 (5 bases). The V gene lost 6 bases and the J gene lost 7 bases, with 13 bases spanning the gap. Per germline, CDR1 MNHEY and CDR2 SMNVEV (reference sequence). The CDR3 has 14 amino acids. The CDR3 is CASRWGGLNSPLHF. The CDR3 nucleotides are TGTGCCAGCAGGTGGGGGGGGTTGAATTCACCCCTCCACTTT.